What follows are 25 T cell receptor beta chains derived from one specimen sequenced in a study of T cell responses to AZD1222 COVID-19 vaccine (dated by TCRdb to about 2021). The label giving this sample's time point can be read as: about 28 days (+/-7) after the second vaccine dose. The library was produced with the immunoSEQ multiplex PCR assay. TCRdb stores this immuneACCESS table with in-frame sequences only. Part of the clones is absent; in the studies checked, under half of the shortfall reflects unresolved V genes, and no reason is known for the rest. The sample yields 70,000 to 95,000 clones; approximately 86% were counted once. The ten top clones hold 5.6% of the sample. Source: peripheral blood, taken 28 days after the second AZD1222 dose. The receptors were sampled from an adult who received the AZD1222 COVID-19 vaccine.

The genes are TRBV4-1 and TRBJ1-5; D not resolved. Germline V lookup: CDR1 MGHRA, CDR2 YSYEKL. The CDR3 sequence is 16 residues long. Trimming shortened V by 0 bases and J by 2 bases, and 11 bases separated the two germline ends. The CDR3 sequence: CASSQESVRRNQPQHF. CDR3 sequence (DNA): TGCGCCAGCAGCCAAGAATCTGTTAGGCGCAATCAGCCCCAGCATTTT.

This clone was seen a single time. The rearrangement uses TRBV5-4 and TRBJ2-7; D uncertain. V lost 1 base, J lost 1 base, and 6 bases lay in between. Germline V gene data show CDR1 as SGHNT and CDR2 as YYREEE (reference sequence). The CDR3 is made up of 13 amino acids. The CDR3 DNA reads as TGTGCCAGCAGCTTGAAGACATCCTACGAGCAGTACTTC. Protein product: CASSLKTSYEQYF.

The V call is TRBV5-5, the J call TRBJ2-2; TRBD1 agrees at 7 bases. The CDR3 runs 16 residues. V dropped 0 bases and J dropped 2; count of bases not matched to a gene: 4. Germline V lookup: CDR1 SGHKS, CDR2 YYEKEE (reference sequence). The CDR3 nucleotides read TGTGCCAGCAGCTTGGAGCCAGGGGGTAACACCGGGGAGCTGTTTTTT. This translates into CASSLEPGGNTGELFF.

This chain joins TRBV7-2 and TRBJ1-1, with a weak D call TRBD1 (5 bases). V lost 5 bases and J lost 11, with 21 bases in between. This CDR3 has 14 residues. Germline values: CDR1 SGHTA, CDR2 FQGNSA. In nucleotides, the CDR3 is TGTGCCAGCAGCCCCTCTAGGACATCCTCGGAGGCTTTCTTT. It codes for CASSPSRTSSEAFF.

This CDR3 is CSVEDSRQAPRDGYTF. The CDR3 coding sequence is TGCAGCGTTGAAGATAGCCGACAGGCCCCGAGGGATGGCTACACCTTC. The chain is built from TRBV29-1 and TRBJ1-2; D perhaps matches TRBD1 (6 bases). Looked up from germline, CDR1 is SQVTM and CDR2 is ANQGSEA. Trimming took off 0 bases at V and 6 bases at J, with 20 bases between the two ends. The CDR3 is 16 residues long.

The J gene is TRBJ2-7, the V gene TRBV6-6; the D gene is possibly TRBD2 (5 bases). With 0 bases removed from V and 3 bases from J, the gap between germline ends came to 12 bases. The germline V gene has CDR1 MNHNY and CDR2 SVGAGI (reference sequence). CDR3 length equals 15 residues. The CDR3 here is CASSYSVLGSYEQYF. CDR3 sequence (DNA): TGTGCCAGCAGTTACTCCGTACTAGGCAGCTACGAGCAGTACTTC.

The V and J genes are TRBV4-1 and TRBJ2-3; 13 nucleotides align to TRBD2. Trimming took 4 bases from V and 7 from J; bases not matched to a gene: 17. CDR1 is MGHRA and CDR2 is YSYEKL in the germline V gene. This CDR3 comprises 19 residues. CDR3 sequence reads: CASSLRLAGGLGGVNTQYF. DNA for the CDR3: TGCGCCAGCAGCCTCCGACTAGCGGGGGGTCTGGGGGGGGTAAATACGCAGTATTTT.

The chain is built from TRBV18 and TRBJ2-7, with D uncertain. The CDR3 runs to 13 residues. V was shortened by 2 bases and J by 0 bases, with 5 bases between the two germline ends. The germline V gene has CDR1 KGHSH and CDR2 LQKENI. The DNA of the CDR3 is TGTGCCAGCTCACCAACTTTCTCCTACGAGCAGTACTTC. It translates to CASSPTFSYEQYF.

This chain joins TRBV7-2 and TRBJ1-5; maybe TRBD1 (6 bases). This CDR3 is 15 amino acids long. V gave up 4 bases and J gave up 3 bases, with 13 bases separating them. In germline, CDR1 is SGHTA, CDR2 FQGNSA. The CDR3 DNA is TGTGCCAGCAGCTCTTCGGACAGTATCAATCAGCCCCAGCATTTT. Protein product: CASSSSDSINQPQHF. The entire variable domain, with the rest obtained from reference TRBV7-2 and TRBJ1-5, is as follows: GAGVSQSPSNKVTEKGKDVELRCDPISGHTALYWYRQSLGQGLEFLIYFQGNSAPDKSGLPSDRFSAERTGGSVSTLTIQRTQQEDSAVYLCASSSSDSINQPQHFGDGTRLSIL.

The CDR3, as DNA: TGTGCCAGCAGCTTGAACAGAGCGAACACTGAAGCTTTCTTT. Its translation is CASSLNRANTEAFF. The chain couples TRBV7-6 to TRBJ1-1; D gene unclear. The CDR3 is 14 amino acids. The V gene lost 3 bases and the J gene lost 1 base, with 9 bases spanning the gap. The germline CDR1 and CDR2 sequences are SGHVS and FNYEAQ.

This clone has a single count. V usage is TRBV21-1 and J usage is TRBJ2-3. TRBV21-1 represents a pseudogene. The CDR3 has 17 residues. The CDR3: CASSNSRHIEDTDTQYF. The DNA of the CDR3 is TGTGCCAGCAGCAATTCCAGGCATATTGAGGACACAGATACGCAGTATTTT.

V usage is TRBV30 and J usage is TRBJ2-5, with D uncertain. V was cut by 0 bases and J by 6 bases, with 11 bases left in between. Germline V CDR1 and CDR2: GTSNPN, SVGIG (reference sequence). CDR3 size: 13 residues. CDR3 sequence (DNA): TGTGCCTGGAGTGTATCAGTTGGGAAGACCCAGTACTTC. This gives the protein CAWSVSVGKTQYF.

The chain joins TRBV7-9 to TRBJ2-1, with TRBD1 matching over 8 bases. The CDR3 sequence is 16 residues long. CDR1 is SEHNR and CDR2 is FQNEAQ in the germline V gene (reference sequence). With V trimmed by 0 bases and J by 8 bases, 9 bases remained unmatched. The CDR3 here is CASSLARTGNLDEQFF. CDR3 sequence (DNA): TGTGCCAGCAGCTTAGCGAGGACAGGGAATTTAGATGAGCAGTTCTTC. The whole variable domain, remainder taken from reference TRBV7-9 and TRBJ2-1, is DTGVSQNPRHKITKRGQNVTFRCDPISEHNRLYWYRQTLGQGPEFLTYFQNEAQLEKSRLLSDRFSAERPKGSFSTLEIQRTEQGDSAMYLCASSLARTGNLDEQFFGPGTRLTVL.

The chain combines TRBV19 with TRBJ2-6; 10 nucleotides agree with TRBD1. Unmatched junction bases numbered 5, after V lost 5 bases and J lost 1 base. This CDR3 spans 17 amino acids. CDR1 LNHDA and CDR2 SQIVND come from the germline V gene (reference sequence). The DNA of the CDR3 is TGTGCCAGTAGTTTGACAGGGGGCGCATCTGGGGCCAACGTCCTGACTTTC. Amino acid sequence: CASSLTGGASGANVLTF.

The chain carries TRBV6-4 and TRBJ1-6; 8 bases match TRBD1. CDR1 is MRHNA, CDR2 SNTAGT, per germline. J was trimmed by 8 bases and V by 4 bases; bases with no gene match: 7. The CDR3 runs to 15 residues. The CDR3 loop is CASSAFETGDSPLHF. The CDR3, as DNA: TGTGCCAGCAGTGCGTTTGAGACAGGGGATTCACCCCTCCACTTT.

The table lists this clone with a few counts. The chain combines TRBV28 with TRBJ1-4; no definite D call. V lost 7 bases to trimming and J lost 7 bases, with 16 bases between them. The CDR3 contains 14 residues. CDR1 and CDR2 from the germline V gene are MDHEN and SYDVKM. This CDR3 is CASTDRSSSEKLFF. CDR3 nucleotides: TGTGCCAGCACCGACCGGTCCTCAAGTGAAAAACTGTTTTTT.

The chain uses TRBV5-1 and TRBJ1-4, with a possible D match to TRBD1 (5 bases). The germline gives CDR1 SGHRS, CDR2 YFSETQ. The CDR3 has 14 residues. The germline V and J ends were trimmed by 3 bases and 4 bases, with 10 bases remaining between them. DNA of the CDR3: TGCGCCAGCAGCTGGGACGGACTTAATGAAAAACTGTTTTTT. Amino acids: CASSWDGLNEKLFF.

The chain is built from TRBV29-1 and TRBJ1-2; D not certain. The CDR3 has 11 amino acids. V was clipped by 4 bases and J by 2 bases, with 5 bases between them. Germline V gives CDR1 SQVTM, CDR2 ANQGSEA. CDR3 in DNA: TGCAGCGTTGGGGAAAACTATGGCTACACCTTC. Translation: CSVGENYGYTF.

V usage is TRBV28 and J usage is TRBJ2-1; TRBD1 aligns across 7 bases. The CDR3 consists of 13 residues. V lost 5 bases to trimming and J lost 11 bases; unmatched junction nucleotides: 9. Per germline, CDR1 MDHEN and CDR2 SYDVKM. CDR3 residues: CASSEGADTKQFF. CDR3 DNA sequence: TGTGCCAGCAGTGAGGGGGCGGACACAAAGCAGTTCTTC.

V and J are TRBV29-1 and TRBJ1-3, with D perhaps matching TRBD1 (6 bases). Germline-derived CDR1 and CDR2 are SQVTM and ANQGSEA. The CDR3 totals 14 residues. V shed 4 bases and J shed 4 bases, with 14 bases lying between them. In DNA, the CDR3 is TGCAGCGTTGGAGAGTCAGGGGCCGGAAACACCATATATTTT. Translated: CSVGESGAGNTIYF.

The J gene is TRBJ2-2, the V gene TRBV15; 9 nucleotides match TRBD2. The length of the CDR3 is 16 residues. Unmatched junction bases numbered 6, after V lost 1 base and J lost 6 bases. Germline CDR1 is LNHNV and CDR2 is YYDKDF (reference sequence). CDR3 protein: CATSRGGGRASGELFF. For the CDR3, the DNA is TGTGCCACCAGCAGAGGAGGCGGGAGGGCCTCCGGGGAGCTGTTTTTT.

J is TRBJ1-6 and V is TRBV5-1; possible D gene TRBD1, 5 bases. There are 15 residues in the CDR3. From germline, CDR1 is SGHRS and CDR2 YFSETQ. V was shortened by 4 bases and J by 5 bases, with 13 bases between the two germline ends. CDR3 sequence (DNA): TGCGCCAGCAGCCCCCAGGGTGGGAATAATTCACCCCTCCACTTT. It specifies CASSPQGGNNSPLHF.

This rearrangement joins TRBV28 to TRBJ2-7, with a possible D match to TRBD1 (7 bases). Trimming took 3 bases from V and 7 from J, leaving 16 bases between them. CDR3 length: 14 residues. CDR1 is MDHEN, CDR2 SYDVKM, per germline. The DNA for the CDR3 is TGTGCCAGCAGTTTGGAGGGGGCGGGATTGGAGCAGTACTTC. Its protein product is CASSLEGAGLEQYF.

The gene calls are TRBV5-4 and TRBJ1-1, with TRBD1 matching over 8 bases. This CDR3 has 13 amino acids. The V gene end was trimmed by 4 bases and the J gene end by 5 bases; junction bases not matched to a gene: 4. CDR1 is SGHNT and CDR2 is YYREEE in the germline V gene (reference sequence). The CDR3 region is CASSTGQVTEAFF. The CDR3, as DNA: TGTGCCAGCAGCACGGGACAGGTTACTGAAGCTTTCTTT.

The chain carries TRBV19 and TRBJ2-1, with 15 positions matching TRBD2. The CDR3 extends over 15 amino acids. Germline V gives CDR1 LNHDA, CDR2 SQIVND (reference sequence). V gave up 9 bases and J gave up 9 bases; unmatched junction bases: 9. The CDR3: CASDRTSGRASEQFF. The CDR3 DNA sequence: TGTGCCAGCGATAGGACTAGCGGGAGGGCATCTGAGCAGTTCTTC.